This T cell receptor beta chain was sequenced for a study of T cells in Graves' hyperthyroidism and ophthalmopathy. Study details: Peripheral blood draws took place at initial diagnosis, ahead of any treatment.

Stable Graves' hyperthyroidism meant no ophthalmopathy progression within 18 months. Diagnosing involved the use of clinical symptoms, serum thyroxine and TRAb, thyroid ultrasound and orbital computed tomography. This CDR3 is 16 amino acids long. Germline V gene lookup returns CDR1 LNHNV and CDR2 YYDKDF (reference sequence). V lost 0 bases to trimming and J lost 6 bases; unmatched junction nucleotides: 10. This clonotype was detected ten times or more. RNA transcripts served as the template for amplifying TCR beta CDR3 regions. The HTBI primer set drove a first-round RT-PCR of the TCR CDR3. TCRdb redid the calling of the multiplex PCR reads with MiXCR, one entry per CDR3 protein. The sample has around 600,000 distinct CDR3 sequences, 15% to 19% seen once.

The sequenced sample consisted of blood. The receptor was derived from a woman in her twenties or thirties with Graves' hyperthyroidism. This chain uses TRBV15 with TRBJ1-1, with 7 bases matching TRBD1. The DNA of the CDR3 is TGTGCCACCAGCAGAGAGTTTACCAGGGGGATAGCTGAAGCTTTCTTT. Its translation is CATSREFTRGIAEAFF.